Presented here are 17 T cell receptor beta chains from one specimen sequenced in a study of blood T cell repertoires in COVID-19. Generated by immunoSEQ multiplex PCR, the TCRdb table keeps only in-frame clones and is missing some. The top ten hold roughly 8% of the sample, which has hundreds of thousands of clones, roughly 76% seen once. Sample: peripheral blood. These receptors were collected from a woman of 80 years or more with COVID-19, enrolled during active disease.

V gene TRBV10-3 combines with J gene TRBJ2-7; the match to TRBD2 covers 8 bases. Germline V gene sequence: CDR1 ENHRY, CDR2 SYGVKD. This CDR3 is 14 amino acids long. The junction had 6 bases not matched to a gene; V was cut back by 3 bases and J by 5 bases. CDR3 in amino acids: CAISESGGPHEQYF. CDR3 coding DNA: TGTGCCATCAGTGAATCGGGGGGGCCCCACGAGCAGTACTTC.

This clone was seen a single time. The rearrangement links TRBV7-3 to TRBJ1-6; 9 bases align to TRBD1. Germline V lookup: CDR1 SGHTA, CDR2 FQGTGA. The trim removed 6 bases at V and 10 bases at J, leaving 7 bases unmatched. The CDR3 is 14 residues long. CDR3 sequence reads: CASRPGTGNSPLHF. As DNA, the CDR3 is TGTGCCAGCAGGCCCGGGACAGGGAACTCACCCCTCCACTTT.

As for this clone: Germline is not matched at one junction end, which may reflect a read error. This chain joins TRBV5-4 and TRBJ1-2; the D gene is possibly TRBD1 (6 bases). Germline-derived CDR1 and CDR2 are SGHNT and YYREEE (reference sequence). The CDR3 totals 12 residues. The CDR3 protein is CASSLEDRFVSF. For the CDR3, the DNA is TGTGCCAGCAGCTTGGAAGACAGGTTCGTCTCCTTC.

The chain couples TRBV30 to TRBJ1-2, with 10 bases that match TRBD1. The CDR3 loop spans 16 amino acids. Trimming at V came to 3 bases and at J to 3 bases, leaving 10 bases not matched to a gene. From germline, CDR1 is GTSNPN and CDR2 SVGIG (reference sequence). In DNA form, the CDR3 reads TGTGCCTGGAGGCCGCCGGGGACAGGGGAGTACTATGGCTACACCTTC. It yields the protein CAWRPPGTGEYYGYTF.

The chain combines TRBV4-3 with TRBJ2-7; no clear D. The length of the CDR3 is 15 residues. Trimming took 0 bases from V and 3 from J, leaving 12 bases between them. Germline V lookup: CDR1 LGHNA, CDR2 YSLEER. CDR3 nucleotide sequence: TGCGCCAGCAGCCAAGAAACGGGTTCGGGCTACGAGCAGTACTTC. Translated: CASSQETGSGYEQYF.

The sample holds a few counts of this clone. V gene TRBV3-1 (or the pseudogene TRBV3-2) combines with J gene TRBJ1-4; D gene uncertain. The germline CDR1 and CDR2 sequences are LGHDT and YNNKEL (reference sequence). The CDR3 spans 13 residues. Trimming shortened V by 5 bases and J by 4 bases, and 8 bases separated the two germline ends. The CDR3 loop reads CASSSRVNEKLFF. The CDR3 DNA sequence: TGTGCCAGCAGCTCTAGAGTTAATGAAAAACTGTTTTTT.

The rearrangement joins TRBV2 to TRBJ2-3, with 7 bases identical to TRBD2. CDR3 size: 15 residues. CDR1 SNHLY and CDR2 FYNNEI come from the germline V gene. Trimming removed 7 bases from V and 0 bases from J; junction bases left unmatched: 7. CDR3: CASITSAHSTDTQYF. In nucleotides, the CDR3 is TGTGCCAGCATCACTAGCGCACATAGCACAGATACGCAGTATTTT.

V and J are TRBV6-2 or TRBV6-3 and TRBJ2-1; no clear D. Germline V CDR1 and CDR2: MNHEY, SVGEGT. The V end was cut by 6 bases, the J end by 4 bases, with 7 bases between. The CDR3 has 12 amino acids. CDR3 nucleotides: TGTGCCAGCAGCCGTCAATACAATGAGCAGTTCTTC. Its protein is CASSRQYNEQFF.

The rearrangement uses TRBV7-8 and TRBJ1-1; no clear D gene. Trimming shortened V by 3 bases and J by 7 bases, and 9 bases separated the two germline ends. The germline gives CDR1 SGHVS, CDR2 FQNEAQ. There are 12 residues in the CDR3. CDR3 protein: CASSLARGEAFF. Here the CDR3 DNA reads TGTGCCAGCAGCTTGGCCAGAGGTGAAGCTTTCTTT.

V and J are TRBV5-1 and TRBJ1-1, with D maybe TRBD1 (6 bases). The CDR3 totals 15 residues. V lost 0 bases and J 5 bases, leaving 14 bases between the germline ends. Germline CDR1 is SGHRS and CDR2 is YFSETQ. CDR3: CASSLVAGAGTEAFF. The CDR3 nucleotides read TGCGCCAGCAGCTTGGTGGCAGGGGCAGGGACTGAAGCTTTCTTT. Variable domain in full (rest from reference TRBV5-1 and TRBJ1-1): KAGVTQTPRYLIKTRGQQVTLSCSPISGHRSVSWYQQTPGQGLQFLFEYFSETQRNKGNFPGRFSGRQFSNSRSEMNVSTLELGDSALYLCASSLVAGAGTEAFFGQGTRLTVV.

The chain combines TRBV28 with TRBJ1-2; no clear D gene. The CDR3 spans 11 residues. Trimming shortened V by 10 bases and J by 8 bases, and 14 bases separated the two germline ends. CDR1 and CDR2 from the germline V gene are MDHEN and SYDVKM. CDR3 loop: CATGNTVGYTF. DNA for the CDR3: TGTGCCACCGGGAATACCGTGGGCTACACCTTC.

The gene calls are TRBV4-1 and TRBJ1-2; TRBD1 is a possible D gene (5 bases). Trimming removed 3 bases from V and 4 bases from J, with 15 bases in between. Germline CDR1 reads MGHRA; CDR2 reads YSYEKL. This CDR3 is built from 15 residues. The CDR3 DNA follows: TGCGCCAGCAGCCAGGACCGTGGGCAGGGCTATGGCTACACCTTC. Translating gives CASSQDRGQGYGYTF.

This clone appeared once. The chain uses TRBV4-2 and TRBJ1-5; D not certain. Germline CDR1 is LGHNA and CDR2 is YNFKEQ. This CDR3 spans 13 amino acids. V lost 5 bases to trimming and J lost 4 bases, with 9 bases between them. CDR3 amino acids: CASSMAGNQPQHF. The CDR3 DNA follows: TGTGCCAGCAGCATGGCAGGTAATCAGCCCCAGCATTTT.

This clone was seen only a few times. The chain has TRBV6-5 and TRBJ2-7; 8 bases map to TRBD2. Per germline, CDR1 MNHEY and CDR2 SVGAGI. V trimming: 0 bases; J trimming: 2 bases; junction bases outside the gene matches: 6. This CDR3 comprises 16 residues. The CDR3 DNA reads TGTGCCAGCAGTTACTCGGCAACTAGCGGCACCTACGAGCAGTACTTC. Its protein is CASSYSATSGTYEQYF.

V and J are TRBV7-3 and TRBJ2-1; D ambiguous. V lost 9 bases to trimming and J lost 8 bases, with 14 bases between them. The V gene's germline CDR1 is SGHTA and CDR2 FQGTGA. This CDR3 is built from 12 residues. The CDR3 sequence: CASGASLDEQFF. In DNA form, the CDR3 reads TGTGCCAGTGGAGCGAGTCTCGATGAGCAGTTCTTC.

This clone turned up a few times. CDR3 coding DNA: TGTGCCATCAGTGACAGGGACAGGGGGAATTCACCCCTCCACTTT. This encodes CAISDRDRGNSPLHF. V and J are TRBV10-3 and TRBJ1-6; 11 bases are a match to TRBD1. With V trimmed by 3 bases and J by 7 bases, 2 bases remained unmatched. CDR1 and CDR2 (germline): ENHRY, SYGVKD. CDR3 size: 15 residues.

The genes are TRBV5-1 and TRBJ1-1; D is perhaps TRBD1 (5 bases). V was trimmed by 3 bases and J by 0 bases, leaving 9 bases between them. The CDR3 is made up of 14 amino acids. CDR1 SGHRS and CDR2 YFSETQ come from the germline V gene. As DNA, the CDR3 is TGCGCCAGCAGCTCATCGACAGTGAACACTGAAGCTTTCTTT. Amino acid sequence: CASSSSTVNTEAFF.